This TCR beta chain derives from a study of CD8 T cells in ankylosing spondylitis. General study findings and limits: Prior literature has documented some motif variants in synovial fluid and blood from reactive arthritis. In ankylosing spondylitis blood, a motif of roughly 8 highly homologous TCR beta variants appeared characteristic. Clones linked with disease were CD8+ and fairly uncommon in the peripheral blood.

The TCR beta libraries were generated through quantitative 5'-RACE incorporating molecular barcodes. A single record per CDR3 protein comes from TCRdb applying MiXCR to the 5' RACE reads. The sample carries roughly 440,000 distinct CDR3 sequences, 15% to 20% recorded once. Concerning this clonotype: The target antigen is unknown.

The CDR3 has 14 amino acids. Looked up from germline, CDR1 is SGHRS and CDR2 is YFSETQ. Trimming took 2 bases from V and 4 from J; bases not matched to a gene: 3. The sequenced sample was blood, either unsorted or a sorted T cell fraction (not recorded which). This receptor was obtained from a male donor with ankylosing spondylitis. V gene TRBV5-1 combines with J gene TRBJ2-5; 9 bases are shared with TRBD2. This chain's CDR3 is CASSFNSGGETQYF. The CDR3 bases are TGCGCCAGCAGCTTTAATAGCGGGGGAGAGACCCAGTACTTC.